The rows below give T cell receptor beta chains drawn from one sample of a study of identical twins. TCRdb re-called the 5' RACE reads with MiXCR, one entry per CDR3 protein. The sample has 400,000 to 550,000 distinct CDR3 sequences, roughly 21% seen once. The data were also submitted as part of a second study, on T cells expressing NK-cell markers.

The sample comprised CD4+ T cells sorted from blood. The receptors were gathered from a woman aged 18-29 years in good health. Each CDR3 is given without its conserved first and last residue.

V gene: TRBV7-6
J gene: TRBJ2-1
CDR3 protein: ASSFAPYNEQF

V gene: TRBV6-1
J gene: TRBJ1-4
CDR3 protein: ASKGHANEKLF

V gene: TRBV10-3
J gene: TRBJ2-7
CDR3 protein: AISERGSSYEQY

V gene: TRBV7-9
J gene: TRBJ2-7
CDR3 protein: ASSLTLSEQY

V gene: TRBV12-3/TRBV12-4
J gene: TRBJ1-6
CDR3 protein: ASSLIQGGSPLH

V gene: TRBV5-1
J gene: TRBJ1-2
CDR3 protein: ASSWDTGTGDYGYT

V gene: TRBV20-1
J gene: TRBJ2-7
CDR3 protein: SALPPRGGVREQY

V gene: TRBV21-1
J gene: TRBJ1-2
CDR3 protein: ASSKKFRSTYGYT

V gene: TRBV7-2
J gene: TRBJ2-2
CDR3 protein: ASSYTSGTGELF

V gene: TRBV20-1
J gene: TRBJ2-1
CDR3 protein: SAAENEQF

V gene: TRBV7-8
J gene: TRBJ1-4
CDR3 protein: ASSSGRQGAKLF

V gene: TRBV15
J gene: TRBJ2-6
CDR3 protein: ATSRDWFSSGANVLT

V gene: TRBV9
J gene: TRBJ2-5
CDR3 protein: ASSVGPVSQETQY

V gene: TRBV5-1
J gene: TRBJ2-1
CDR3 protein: ASSLGVGSSYNEQF

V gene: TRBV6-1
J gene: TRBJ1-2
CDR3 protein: ASSRQLLGQGNYGYT

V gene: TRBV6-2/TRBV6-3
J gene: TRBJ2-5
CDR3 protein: ASTRGGGAFQETQY

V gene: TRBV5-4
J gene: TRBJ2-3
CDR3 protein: ASSLGLRQGMGDTQY

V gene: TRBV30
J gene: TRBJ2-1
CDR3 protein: AWSVRAGHPWNEQF

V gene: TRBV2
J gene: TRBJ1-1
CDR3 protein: ASGRWENTEAF

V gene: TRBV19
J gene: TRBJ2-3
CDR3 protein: ASSIARTSGTDTQY

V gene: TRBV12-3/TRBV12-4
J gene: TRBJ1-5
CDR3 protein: ASSLTLGQPQH

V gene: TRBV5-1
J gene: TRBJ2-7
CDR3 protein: ASSLSGRIYEQY

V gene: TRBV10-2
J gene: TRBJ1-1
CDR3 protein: ASSDKGRTEAF

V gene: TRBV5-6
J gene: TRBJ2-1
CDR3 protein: ASSTIFRYNEQF

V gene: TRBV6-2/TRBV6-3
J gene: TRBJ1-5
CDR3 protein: ASSSGPGQGPQH

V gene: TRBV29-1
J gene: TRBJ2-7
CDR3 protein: SCRTGGYEQY

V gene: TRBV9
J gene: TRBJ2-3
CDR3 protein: ASSVVAGGPTDTQY

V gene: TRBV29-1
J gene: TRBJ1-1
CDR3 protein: SHGPYKSPLMNTEAF

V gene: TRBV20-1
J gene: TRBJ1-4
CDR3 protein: SAWDRGDEKLF

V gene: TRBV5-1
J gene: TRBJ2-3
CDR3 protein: ASSNSARTDTQY

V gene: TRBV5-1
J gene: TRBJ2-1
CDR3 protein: ASSLGDRDYNEQF

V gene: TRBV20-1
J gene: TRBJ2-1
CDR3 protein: SARAPSAAGEQF

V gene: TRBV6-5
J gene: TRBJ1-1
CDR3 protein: ASSYSLGANTEAF

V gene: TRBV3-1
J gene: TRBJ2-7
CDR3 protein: ASSRSGGPSYEQY

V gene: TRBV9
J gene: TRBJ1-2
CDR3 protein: ASSETSDPNYGYT

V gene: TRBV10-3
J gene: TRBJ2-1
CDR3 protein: AISETRHNEQF

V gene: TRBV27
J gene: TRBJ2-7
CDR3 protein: ASSLSRQAFYEQY

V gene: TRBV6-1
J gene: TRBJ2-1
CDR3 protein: ASNPRGGRDEQF

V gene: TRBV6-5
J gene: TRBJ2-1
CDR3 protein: ASSSGGVYNEQF

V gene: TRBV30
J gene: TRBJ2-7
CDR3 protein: AWSVYDEQY

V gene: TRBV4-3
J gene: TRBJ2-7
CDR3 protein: ASSPNLRSHSYEQY

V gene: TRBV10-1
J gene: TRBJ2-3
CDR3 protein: ASSGQLAGGADTQY

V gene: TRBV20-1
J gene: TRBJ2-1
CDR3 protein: SALRLAGAAPGDEQF

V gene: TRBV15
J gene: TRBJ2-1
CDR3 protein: ATSTGTSGRALYNEQF

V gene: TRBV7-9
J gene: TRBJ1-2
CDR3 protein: ASSSEARNYGYT

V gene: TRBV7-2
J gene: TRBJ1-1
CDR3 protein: ASSQAAVNTEAF

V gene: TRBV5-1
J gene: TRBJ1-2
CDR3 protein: ASSLAVGSDGYT

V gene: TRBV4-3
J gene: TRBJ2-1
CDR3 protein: ASSRREREREQF

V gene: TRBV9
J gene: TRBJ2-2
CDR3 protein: ASSPRGGGTGELF

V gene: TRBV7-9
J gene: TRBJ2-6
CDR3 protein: ASSYTSSGANVLT

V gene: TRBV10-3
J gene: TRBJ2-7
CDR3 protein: PISAGYYEQY

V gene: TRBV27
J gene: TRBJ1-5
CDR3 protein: ASSLRGKQPQH

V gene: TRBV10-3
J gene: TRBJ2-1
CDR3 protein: AISESIKGGNEQF

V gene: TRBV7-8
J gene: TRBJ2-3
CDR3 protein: ASDRGYTDTQY

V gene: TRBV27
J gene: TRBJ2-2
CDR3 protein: ASSLLGGMDTGELF

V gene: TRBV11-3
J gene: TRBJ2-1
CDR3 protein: ASSLGFSGSLDEQF

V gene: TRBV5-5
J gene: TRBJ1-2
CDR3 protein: ASSQRGSSYGYT

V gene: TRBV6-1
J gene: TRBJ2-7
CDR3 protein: ASSSDRAPYEQY

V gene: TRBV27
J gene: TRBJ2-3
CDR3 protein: ASSLSGLASGTQY

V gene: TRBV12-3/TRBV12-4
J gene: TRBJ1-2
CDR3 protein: ASSWQLTNYGYT